This passage covers 16 T cell receptor beta chains from one sample sequenced in a study of T cell responses to AZD1222 COVID-19 vaccine. Clones were sequenced by immunoSEQ multiplex PCR, and TCRdb holds only the in-frame ones, with some missing. The table has 110,000 or so clones, more than 70% seen once. Sample: peripheral blood, taken 28 days after the second AZD1222 dose. These receptor sequences come from an adult who received the AZD1222 COVID-19 vaccine.

The chain recombines TRBV7-9 with TRBJ1-5; 10 bases match TRBD1. CDR1 and CDR2 from the germline V gene are SEHNR and FQNEAQ (reference sequence). The CDR3 covers 17 residues. V was pared by 1 base and J by 6 bases, with 9 bases of the junction left unmatched. This CDR3 reads CASSLGGAGQGRQPQHF. CDR3 sequence (DNA): TGTGCCAGCAGCTTAGGTGGAGCGGGACAGGGGCGTCAGCCCCAGCATTTT.

Only a few counts were recorded for this clone. The chain joins TRBV19 to TRBJ1-4; D perhaps matches TRBD1 (5 bases). Germline loops: CDR1 LNHDA, CDR2 SQIVND (reference sequence). CDR3 size: 14 residues. Deletions cut 6 bases from V and 6 bases from J, with 14 bases between. CDR3 sequence reads: CASSLNLGDEKLFF. DNA of the CDR3: TGTGCCAGTAGCCTCAACTTGGGGGATGAAAAACTGTTTTTT.

The chain joins TRBV7-3 to TRBJ2-3; D is perhaps TRBD2 (6 bases). V shed 5 bases and J shed 0 bases, with 12 bases lying between them. The CDR3 consists of 15 residues. The germline CDR1 and CDR2 sequences are SGHTA and FQGTGA. The CDR3 region is CASSPCGASTDTQYF. In DNA form, the CDR3 reads TGTGCCAGCAGCCCCTGCGGGGCTAGCACAGATACGCAGTATTTT.

V is TRBV19 and J is TRBJ2-1, with D possibly TRBD1 on 5 matching bases. With 3 bases removed from V and 5 bases from J, the gap between germline ends came to 11 bases. Germline CDR1 LNHDA, CDR2 SQIVND (reference sequence). The CDR3 loop spans 14 amino acids. In DNA form, the CDR3 reads TGTGCCAGTAGTATGCAGGGTGGGAACAATGAGCAGTTCTTC. Translating it yields CASSMQGGNNEQFF.

V is TRBV7-3 and J is TRBJ2-3; D gene ambiguous. The length of the CDR3 is 13 residues. Trimming removed 1 base at V and 4 bases at J, with 6 bases between. The V gene's germline CDR1 is SGHTA and CDR2 FQGTGA. Here the CDR3 DNA reads TGTGCCAGCAGCTTAATGTCCCCAGATACGCAGTATTTT. Protein: CASSLMSPDTQYF.

This clone was detected once. This chain uses TRBV28 with TRBJ1-3; D is perhaps TRBD1 (6 bases). Deletions cut 5 bases from V and 5 bases from J, with 19 bases between. The CDR3 loop spans 16 amino acids. Germline CDR1 MDHEN, CDR2 SYDVKM. CDR3 bases: TGTGCCAGCAGTCCATCGACAGGTATTGACAGAAACACCATATATTTT. Amino acid sequence: CASSPSTGIDRNTIYF.

This sequence joins TRBV5-4 and TRBJ1-3; D gene unclear. CDR3 length equals 16 residues. V lost 1 base and J lost 1, with 12 bases in between. The germline V gene encodes CDR1 SGHNT and CDR2 YYREEE (reference sequence). In nucleotides, the CDR3 is TGTGCCAGCAGCTTGAGGGTCGCAAAATCTGGAAACACCATATATTTT. This sequence encodes CASSLRVAKSGNTIYF.

The J gene is TRBJ2-2, the V gene TRBV10-3; D unresolved. V shed 3 bases and J shed 4 bases, with 6 bases lying between them. Germline assignment: CDR1 ENHRY and CDR2 SYGVKD. The CDR3 loop spans 13 amino acids. The CDR3 nucleotides read TGTGCCATCAGTGAACATGGCACCGGGGAGCTGTTTTTT. Amino acid sequence: CAISEHGTGELFF.

The J gene is TRBJ2-2, the V gene TRBV6-2 or TRBV6-3; no clear D gene. The CDR3 covers 12 residues. Germline assignment: CDR1 MNHEY and CDR2 SVGEGT. Trimming cost V 6 bases and J 6 bases, with 8 bases left between them. CDR3 DNA: TGTGCCAGCAGCCGTGCGGCCGGGGAGCTGTTTTTT. The encoded protein is CASSRAAGELFF.

V gene TRBV7-9 combines with J gene TRBJ2-5; D not resolved. Trimming left V 5 bases short and J 5 bases short, with 15 bases between. Germline CDR1 reads SEHNR; CDR2 reads FQNEAQ (reference sequence). The CDR3 extends over 14 amino acids. The DNA for the CDR3 is TGTGCCAGCAGCCTGCGACATGCCACGGAGACCCAGTACTTC. Its protein product is CASSLRHATETQYF. Full variable domain (remainder filled in from reference TRBV7-9 and TRBJ2-5): DTGVSQNPRHKITKRGQNVTFRCDPISEHNRLYWYRQTLGQGPEFLTYFQNEAQLEKSRLLSDRFSAERPKGSFSTLEIQRTEQGDSAMYLCASSLRHATETQYFGPGTRLLVL.

The J gene is TRBJ1-2, the V gene TRBV10-3, with TRBD1 identical over 9 bases. Germline V gene data show CDR1 as ENHRY and CDR2 as SYGVKD. The trim removed 5 bases at V and 6 bases at J, leaving 10 bases unmatched. The CDR3 runs to 15 residues. This CDR3 is CAISWPGQGDHGYTF. The CDR3 nucleotides are TGTGCCATCAGTTGGCCGGGACAGGGAGACCATGGCTACACCTTC.

V is TRBV29-1 and J is TRBJ2-1; 8 positions agree with TRBD1. The CDR3 has 13 amino acids. The V gene's germline CDR1 is SQVTM and CDR2 ANQGSEA. With V trimmed by 3 bases and J by 6 bases, 4 bases remained unmatched. The CDR3, as DNA: TGCAGCGTTGAGTCCAGGGGGCTCAATGAGCAGTTCTTC. It translates to CSVESRGLNEQFF.

The J gene is TRBJ2-3, the V gene TRBV9; D perhaps matches TRBD2 (6 bases). The V end lost 0 bases, the J end lost 2 bases, and 7 bases lay between the germline ends. CDR1 is SGDLS and CDR2 is YYNGEE in the germline V gene. The length of the CDR3 is 14 residues. Here the CDR3 reads CASSVAGATDTQYF. CDR3 nucleotides: TGTGCCAGCAGCGTAGCGGGAGCCACAGATACGCAGTATTTT. Filled out from reference TRBV9 and TRBJ2-3, the complete variable domain reads DSGVTQTPKHLITATGQRVTLRCSPRSGDLSVYWYQQSLDQGLQFLIQYYNGEERAKGNILERFSAQQFPDLHSELNLSSLELGDSALYFCASSVAGATDTQYFGPGTRLTVL.

The J gene is TRBJ1-3, the V gene TRBV9; possibly TRBD1 for D (6 bases). The CDR3 covers 14 residues. Trimming pared 8 bases from V and 1 base from J, leaving 13 bases between. Germline V gene sequence: CDR1 SGDLS, CDR2 YYNGEE. Here the CDR3 reads CASQGQSSGNTIYF. The CDR3 coding sequence is TGTGCCAGTCAAGGACAGTCGTCTGGAAACACCATATATTTT.

The sample holds a few counts of this clone. The chain carries TRBV9 and TRBJ1-5; the D is unclear. The CDR3 runs to 14 residues. Trimming shortened V by 0 bases and J by 7 bases, and 11 bases separated the two germline ends. The germline V gene encodes CDR1 SGDLS and CDR2 YYNGEE. CDR3 region: CASSVDGSLQPQHF. The CDR3 coding sequence is TGTGCCAGCAGCGTAGACGGGAGCCTCCAGCCCCAGCATTTT.

The chain employs TRBV2 and TRBJ1-1; D remains unclear. Between the trimmed V and J ends, which lost 9 bases and 10 bases, there was a span of 12 bases. The germline CDR1 and CDR2 sequences are SNHLY and FYNNEI. The length of the CDR3 is 10 residues. The CDR3, as DNA: TGTGCCAGTATTGTCATTCGAGCTTTCTTT. This translates into CASIVIRAFF.